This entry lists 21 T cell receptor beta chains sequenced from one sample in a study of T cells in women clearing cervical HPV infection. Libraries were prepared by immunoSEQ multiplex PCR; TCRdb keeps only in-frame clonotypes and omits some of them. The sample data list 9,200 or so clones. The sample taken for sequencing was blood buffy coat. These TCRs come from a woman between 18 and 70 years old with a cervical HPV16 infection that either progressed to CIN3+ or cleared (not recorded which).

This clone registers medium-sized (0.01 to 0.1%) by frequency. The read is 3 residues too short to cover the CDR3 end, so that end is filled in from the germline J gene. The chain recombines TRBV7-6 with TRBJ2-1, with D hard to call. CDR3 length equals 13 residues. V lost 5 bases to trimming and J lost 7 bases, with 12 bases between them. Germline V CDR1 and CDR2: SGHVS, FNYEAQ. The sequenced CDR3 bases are TGTGCCAGCAGCCTATATTCGCGGAATGAG. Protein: CASSLYSRNE. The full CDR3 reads CASSLYSRNEQFF. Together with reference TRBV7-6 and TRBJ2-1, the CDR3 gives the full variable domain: GAGVSQSPRYKVTKRGQDVALRCDPISGHVSLYWYRQALGQGPEFLTYFNYEAQQDKSGLPNDRFSAERPEGSISTLTIQRTEQRDSAMYRCASSLYSRNEQFFGPGTRLTVL.

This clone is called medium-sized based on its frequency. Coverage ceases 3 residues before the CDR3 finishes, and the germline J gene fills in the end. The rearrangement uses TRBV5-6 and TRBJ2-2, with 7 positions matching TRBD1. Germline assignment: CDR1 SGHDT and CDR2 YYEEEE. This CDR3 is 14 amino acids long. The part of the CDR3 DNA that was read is TGTGCCAGCAGCCGGGACAGAACACCGGCCGAG. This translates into CASSRDRTPAE. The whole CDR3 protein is CASSRDRTPAELFF.

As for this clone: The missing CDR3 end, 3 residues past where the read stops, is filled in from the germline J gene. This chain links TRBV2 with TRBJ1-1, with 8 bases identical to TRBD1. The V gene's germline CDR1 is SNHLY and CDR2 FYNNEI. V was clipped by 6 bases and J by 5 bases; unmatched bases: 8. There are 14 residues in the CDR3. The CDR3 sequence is CASRRDRGGTEAFF. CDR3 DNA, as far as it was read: TGTGCCAGCAGGAGAGACAGGGGTGGAACTGAA. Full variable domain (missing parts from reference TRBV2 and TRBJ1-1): EPEVTQTPSHQVTQMGQEVILRCVPISNHLYFYWYRQILGQKVEFLVSFYNNEISEKSEIFDDQFSVERPDGSNFTLKIRSTKLEDSAMYFCASRRDRGGTEAFFGQGTRLTVV.

The CDR3 bases that were read are TGCAGTGCTAGAGATCCTAGGGGAGCTAGCACAGATACG. This translates into CSARDPRGASTDT. The complete CDR3 reads CSARDPRGASTDTQYF. This chain uses TRBV20-1 with TRBJ2-3, with D perhaps TRBD1 or TRBD2 (5 bases each). Read data end 3 residues before the CDR3 end; the end is taken from the germline J gene. The CDR3 has 16 amino acids. Trimming took 0 bases from V and 0 from J, leaving 13 bases between them. The V gene's germline CDR1 is DFQATT and CDR2 SNEGSKA (reference sequence).

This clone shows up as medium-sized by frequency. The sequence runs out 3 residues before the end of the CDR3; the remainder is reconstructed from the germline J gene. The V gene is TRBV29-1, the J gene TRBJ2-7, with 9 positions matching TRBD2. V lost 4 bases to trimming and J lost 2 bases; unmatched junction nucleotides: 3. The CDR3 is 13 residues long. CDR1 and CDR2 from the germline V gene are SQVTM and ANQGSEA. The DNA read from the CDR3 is TGCAGCGTTGGTAGCGGGGGTACCTACGAG. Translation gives CSVGSGGTYE. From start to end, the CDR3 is CSVGSGGTYEQYF.

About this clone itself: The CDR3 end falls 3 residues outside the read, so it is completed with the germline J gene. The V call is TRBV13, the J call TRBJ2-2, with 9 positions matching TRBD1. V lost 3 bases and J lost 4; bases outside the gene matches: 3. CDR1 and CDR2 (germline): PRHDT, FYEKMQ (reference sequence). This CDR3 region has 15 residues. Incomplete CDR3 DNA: TGTGCCAGCAGCTTGGGACAGGGTGTCACCGGGGAG. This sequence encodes CASSLGQGVTGE. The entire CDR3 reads CASSLGQGVTGELFF.

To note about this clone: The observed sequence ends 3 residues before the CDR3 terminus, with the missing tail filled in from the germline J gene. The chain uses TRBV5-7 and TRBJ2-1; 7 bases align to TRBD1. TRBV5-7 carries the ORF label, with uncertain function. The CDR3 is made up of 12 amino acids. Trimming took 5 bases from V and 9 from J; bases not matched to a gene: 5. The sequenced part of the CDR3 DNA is TGTGCCAGCAGTTACAGGGGAAGTGAG. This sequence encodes CASSYRGSE. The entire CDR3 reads CASSYRGSEQFF.

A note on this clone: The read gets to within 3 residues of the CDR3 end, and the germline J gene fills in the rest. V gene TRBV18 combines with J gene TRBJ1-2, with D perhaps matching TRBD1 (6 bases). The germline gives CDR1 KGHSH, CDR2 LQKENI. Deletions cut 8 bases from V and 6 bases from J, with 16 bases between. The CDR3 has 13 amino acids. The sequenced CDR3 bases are TGTGCCAGCGCGGGTACAGGGACCGATGGC. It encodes CASAGTGTDG. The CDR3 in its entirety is CASAGTGTDGYTF.

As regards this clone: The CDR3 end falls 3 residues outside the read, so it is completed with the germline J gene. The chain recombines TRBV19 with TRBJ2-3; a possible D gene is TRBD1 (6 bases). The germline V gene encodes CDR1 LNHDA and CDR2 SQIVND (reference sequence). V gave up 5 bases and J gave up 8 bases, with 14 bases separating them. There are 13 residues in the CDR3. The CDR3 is CASSARGGGTQYF. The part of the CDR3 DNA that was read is TGTGCCAGTAGTGCACGTGGGGGCGGTACG.

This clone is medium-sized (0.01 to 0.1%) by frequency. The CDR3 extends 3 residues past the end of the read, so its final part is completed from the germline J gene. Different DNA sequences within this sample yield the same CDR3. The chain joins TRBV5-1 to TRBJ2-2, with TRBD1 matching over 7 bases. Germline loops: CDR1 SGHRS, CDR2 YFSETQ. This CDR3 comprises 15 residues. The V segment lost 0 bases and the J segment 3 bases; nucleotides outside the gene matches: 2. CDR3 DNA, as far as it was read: TGCGCCAGCAGCTTGGACAGGGGCGACACCGGGGAG. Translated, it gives CASSLDRGDTGE. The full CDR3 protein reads CASSLDRGDTGELFF.

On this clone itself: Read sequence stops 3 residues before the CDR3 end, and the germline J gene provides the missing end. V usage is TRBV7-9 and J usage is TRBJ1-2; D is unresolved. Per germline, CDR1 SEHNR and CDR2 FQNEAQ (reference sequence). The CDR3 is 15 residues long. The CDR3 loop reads CASSPTSLALNDYTF. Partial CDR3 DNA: TGTGCCAGCAGCCCGACTAGCTTAGCTCTCAATGAC.

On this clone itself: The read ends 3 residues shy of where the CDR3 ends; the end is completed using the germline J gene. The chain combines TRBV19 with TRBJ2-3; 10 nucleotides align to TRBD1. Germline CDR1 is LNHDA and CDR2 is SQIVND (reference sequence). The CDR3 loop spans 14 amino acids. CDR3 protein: CASSMGQGQETQYF. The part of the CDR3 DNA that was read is TGTGCCAGTAGTATGGGACAGGGGCAAGAGACG.

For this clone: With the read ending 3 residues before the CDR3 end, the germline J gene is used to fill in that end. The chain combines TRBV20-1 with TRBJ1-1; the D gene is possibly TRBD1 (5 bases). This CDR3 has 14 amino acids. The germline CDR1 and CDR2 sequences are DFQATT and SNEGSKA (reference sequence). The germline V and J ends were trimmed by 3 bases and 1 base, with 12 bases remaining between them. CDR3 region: CSARLNGANTEAFF. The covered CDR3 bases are TGCAGTGCTAGGTTAAATGGGGCGAACACTGAA.

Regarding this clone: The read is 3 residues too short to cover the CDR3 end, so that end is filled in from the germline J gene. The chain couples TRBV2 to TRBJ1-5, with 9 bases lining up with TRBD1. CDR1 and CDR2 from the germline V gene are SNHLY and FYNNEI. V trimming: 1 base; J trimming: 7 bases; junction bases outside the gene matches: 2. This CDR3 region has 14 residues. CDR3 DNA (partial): TGTGCCAGCAGTGAAGGACAGGGGGAACAGCCC. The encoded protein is CASSEGQGEQP. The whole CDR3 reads CASSEGQGEQPQHF.

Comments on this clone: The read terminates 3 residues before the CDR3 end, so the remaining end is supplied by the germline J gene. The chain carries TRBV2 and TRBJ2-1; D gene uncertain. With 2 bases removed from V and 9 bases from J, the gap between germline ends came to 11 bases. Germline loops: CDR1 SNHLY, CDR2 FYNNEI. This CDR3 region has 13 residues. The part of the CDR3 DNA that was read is TGTGCCAGCAGTGAAAATGGTCTGCGTGAG. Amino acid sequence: CASSENGLRE. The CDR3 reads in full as CASSENGLREQFF. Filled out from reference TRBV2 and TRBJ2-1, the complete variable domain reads EPEVTQTPSHQVTQMGQEVILRCVPISNHLYFYWYRQILGQKVEFLVSFYNNEISEKSEIFDDQFSVERPDGSNFTLKIRSTKLEDSAMYFCASSENGLREQFFGPGTRLTVL.

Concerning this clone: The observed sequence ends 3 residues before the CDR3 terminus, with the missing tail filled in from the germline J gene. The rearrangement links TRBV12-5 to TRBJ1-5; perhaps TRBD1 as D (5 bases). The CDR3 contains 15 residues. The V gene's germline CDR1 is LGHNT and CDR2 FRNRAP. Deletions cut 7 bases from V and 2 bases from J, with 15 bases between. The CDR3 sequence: CASVAGGNGNQPQHF. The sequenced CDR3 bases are TGTGCTAGTGTGGCGGGGGGAAATGGCAATCAGCCC. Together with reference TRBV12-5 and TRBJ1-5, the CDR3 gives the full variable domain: DARVTQTPRHKVTEMGQEVTMRCQPILGHNTVFWYRQTMMQGLELLAYFRNRAPLDDSGMPKDRFSAEMPDATLATLKIQPSEPRDSAVYFCASVAGGNGNQPQHFGDGTRLSIL.

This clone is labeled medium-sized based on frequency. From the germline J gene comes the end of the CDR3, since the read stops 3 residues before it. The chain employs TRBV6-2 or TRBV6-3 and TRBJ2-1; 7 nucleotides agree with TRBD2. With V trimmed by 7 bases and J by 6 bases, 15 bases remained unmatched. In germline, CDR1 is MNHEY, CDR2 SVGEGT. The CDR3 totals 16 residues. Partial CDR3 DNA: TGTGCCAGCACCTTCGCCGGGGGGTTGGGATCCAATGAG. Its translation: CASTFAGGLGSNE. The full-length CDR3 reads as CASTFAGGLGSNEQFF.

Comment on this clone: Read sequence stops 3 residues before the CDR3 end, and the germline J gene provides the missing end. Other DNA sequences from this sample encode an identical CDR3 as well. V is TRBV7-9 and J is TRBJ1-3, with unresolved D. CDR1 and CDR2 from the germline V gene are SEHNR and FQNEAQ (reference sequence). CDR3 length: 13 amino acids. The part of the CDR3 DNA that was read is TGTGCCAGCAGCTTAGCTGTTCCGCAGACC. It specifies CASSLAVPQT. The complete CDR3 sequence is CASSLAVPQTIYF. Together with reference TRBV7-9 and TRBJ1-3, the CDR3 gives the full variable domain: DTGVSQNPRHKITKRGQNVTFRCDPISEHNRLYWYRQTLGQGPEFLTYFQNEAQLEKSRLLSDRFSAERPKGSFSTLEIQRTEQGDSAMYLCASSLAVPQTIYFGEGSWLTVV.

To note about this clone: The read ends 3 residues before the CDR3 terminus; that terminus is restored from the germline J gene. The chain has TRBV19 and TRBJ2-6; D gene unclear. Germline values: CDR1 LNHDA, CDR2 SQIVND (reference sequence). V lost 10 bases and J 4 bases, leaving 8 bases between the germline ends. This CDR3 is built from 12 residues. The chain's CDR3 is CATPIGANVLTF. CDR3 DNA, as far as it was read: TGTGCCACCCCCATCGGGGCCAACGTC.

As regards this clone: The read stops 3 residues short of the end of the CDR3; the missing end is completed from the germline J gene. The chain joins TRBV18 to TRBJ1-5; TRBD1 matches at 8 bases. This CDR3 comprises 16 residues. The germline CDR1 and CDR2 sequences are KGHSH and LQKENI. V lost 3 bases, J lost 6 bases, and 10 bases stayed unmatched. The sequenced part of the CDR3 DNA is TGTGCCAGCTCACCCGCGACAGGGGTGGTGGGTCAGCCC. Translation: CASSPATGVVGQP. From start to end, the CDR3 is CASSPATGVVGQPQHF.

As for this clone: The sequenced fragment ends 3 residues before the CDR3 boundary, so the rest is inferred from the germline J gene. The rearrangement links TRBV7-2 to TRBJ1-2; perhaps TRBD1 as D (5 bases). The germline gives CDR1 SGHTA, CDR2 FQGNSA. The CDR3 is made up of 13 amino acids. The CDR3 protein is CASSLVRDYDYTF. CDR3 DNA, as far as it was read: TGTGCCAGCAGCTTGGTTAGGGACTACGAC.